These 5 T cell receptor beta chains came from one sample sequenced in a study of blood T cell repertoires in COVID-19. The data were produced by immunoSEQ multiplex PCR, yet TCRdb's version contains in-frame clones alone and is incomplete. The sample consists of 95,000 to 110,000 clones, approximately 91% of them appearing once. The source material was peripheral blood. Source of these receptors: a human donor in a cohort sampled during active COVID-19.

To note about this clone: One junction end disagrees with the germline gene, perhaps due to a read error. The J gene is TRBJ2-1, the V gene TRBV19; TRBD2 agrees at 8 bases. Germline V gene sequence: CDR1 LNHDA, CDR2 SQIVND (reference sequence). CDR3 length equals 13 residues. The CDR3 DNA reads as TGTGCCAGTAGTATAGACTCCGGGACTAGTCCCCTCTTC. Its translation is CASSIDSGTSPLF.

J is TRBJ1-3 and V is TRBV7-9, with 7 bases fitting TRBD1. The CDR3 is 16 amino acids. Germline V lookup: CDR1 SEHNR, CDR2 FQNEAQ (reference sequence). Trimming at V came to 1 base and at J to 0 bases, leaving 3 bases not matched to a gene. The CDR3 DNA reads as TGTGCCAGCAGCTTAGTAGGACAGGCCTCTGGAAACACCATATATTTT. Its translation is CASSLVGQASGNTIYF.

Only a few counts were recorded for this clone. The rearrangement links TRBV4-2 to TRBJ1-2, with 7 bases matching TRBD1. Germline V gene lookup returns CDR1 LGHNA and CDR2 YNFKEQ. The CDR3 covers 15 residues. The ends lost 1 base at V and 1 base at J; junction bases unmatched: 3. The CDR3 sequence is CASSQAGTDNYGYTF. The CDR3, as DNA: TGTGCCAGCAGCCAAGCCGGGACAGATAACTATGGCTACACCTTC.

V and J are TRBV28 and TRBJ1-5; D call uncertain. The germline V gene has CDR1 MDHEN and CDR2 SYDVKM. V dropped 5 bases and J dropped 1 base, with 12 bases sitting between them. This CDR3 spans 15 amino acids. The CDR3 region is CASSISGRSNQPQHF. DNA of the CDR3: TGTGCCAGCAGTATCAGCGGTCGGAGCAATCAGCCCCAGCATTTT. Drawing the rest from reference TRBV28 and TRBJ1-5, the complete variable domain is DVKVTQSSRYLVKRTGEKVFLECVQDMDHENMFWYRQDPGLGLRLIYFSYDVKMKEKGDIPEGYSVSREKKERFSLILESASTNQTSMYLCASSISGRSNQPQHFGDGTRLSIL.

The CDR3 is CASSPTGGASKNIQYF. The CDR3 DNA sequence: TGTGCCAGCTCACCAACAGGGGGCGCCAGCAAAAACATTCAGTACTTC. V gene TRBV18 combines with J gene TRBJ2-4, with 9 bases fitting TRBD1. Germline V gene data show CDR1 as KGHSH and CDR2 as LQKENI. CDR3 length: 16 amino acids. V was clipped by 2 bases and J by 3 bases; unmatched bases: 5.